This T cell receptor beta chain derives from a study of blood T cell repertoires in COVID-19. Background on the study: PBMCs, B-cell-depleted T cells, or T cells were the source of the cDNA or gDNA that made up the material.

Method: immunoSEQ multiplex PCR; TCRdb's copy keeps in-frame clones and lacks some. The sample lists about 320,000 clones; 85% were seen once. Germline V gene data show CDR1 as SGHTA and CDR2 as FQGNSA. Trimming pared 1 base from V and 3 bases from J, leaving 13 bases between. The CDR3 totals 16 residues. The sequenced sample consisted of PBMCs or T cells enriched from blood (not recorded which). The clonotype comes from a woman aged 25 to 45 who had been exposed to COVID-19. This chain uses TRBV7-2 with TRBJ2-1; weak D call: TRBD1 (6 bases). This chain's CDR3 is CASSLVSGAVYNEQFF. In DNA, the CDR3 is TGTGCCAGCAGCTTAGTTTCAGGGGCGGTCTACAATGAGCAGTTCTTC.